This TCR beta chain was identified during a study of blood T cell repertoires in COVID-19. Produced via immunoSEQ multiplex PCR; TCRdb's table is partial and in-frame only. The sample records under 350,000 clones, approximately 86% being singletons. Germline-derived CDR1 and CDR2 are SGHRS and YFSETQ. This CDR3 comprises 15 residues. V gave up 4 bases and J gave up 0 bases, with 11 bases separating them. Participant-reported clinical history was the basis for cohort assignment. The chain links TRBV5-1 to TRBJ1-3; no definite D call. The clonotype was recovered from a woman aged 40 to 50 with acute COVID-19. The sample was PBMCs or T cells enriched from blood (not recorded which). The CDR3: CASSPQKSSGNTIYF. Written as DNA, the CDR3 is TGCGCCAGCAGCCCACAGAAGAGCTCTGGAAACACCATATATTTT.